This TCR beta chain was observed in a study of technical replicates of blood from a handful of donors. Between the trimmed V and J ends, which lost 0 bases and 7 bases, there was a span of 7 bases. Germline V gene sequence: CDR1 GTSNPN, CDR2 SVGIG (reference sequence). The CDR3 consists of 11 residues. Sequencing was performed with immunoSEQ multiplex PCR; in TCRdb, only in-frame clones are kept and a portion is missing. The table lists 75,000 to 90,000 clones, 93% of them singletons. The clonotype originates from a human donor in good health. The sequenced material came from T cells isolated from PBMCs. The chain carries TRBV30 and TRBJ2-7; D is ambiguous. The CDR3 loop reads CAWSVLGEQYF. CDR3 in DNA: TGTGCCTGGAGTGTACTTGGTGAGCAGTACTTC. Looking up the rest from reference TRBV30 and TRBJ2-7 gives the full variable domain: SQTIHQWPATLVQPVGSPLSLECTVEGTSNPNLYWYRQAAGRGLQLLFYSVGIGQISSEVPQNLSASRPQDRQFILSSKKLLLSDSGFYLCAWSVLGEQYFGPGTRLTVT.